These 30 T cell receptor beta chains came from one sample sequenced in a study of T-cell memory formation after mild COVID-19. MiXCR was run by TCRdb on the 5' RACE reads, yielding one entry per CDR3 protein. This sample has 80,000 to 90,000 distinct CDR3 sequences, with around a quarter found just once. Sequencing was carried out using PBMCs or a T cell subset sorted from them (not recorded which). These receptors were obtained from a man aged 18 to 29 who had mild COVID-19 (a few samples of this study predate the infection). Cell type and time point are not known.

Only one count was recorded for this clonotype. The CDR3 nucleotides are TGTGCCAGCAGACAACTAGCGGGGGGGCCCTACGAGCAGTACTTC. Translating it yields CASRQLAGGPYEQYF. The V and J genes are TRBV6-2 or TRBV6-3 and TRBJ2-7, with TRBD2 matching over 13 bases. V lost 6 bases and J lost 2; bases outside the gene matches: 4. The CDR3 loop spans 15 amino acids. The germline V gene encodes CDR1 MNHEY and CDR2 SVGEGT.

The rearrangement uses TRBV6-6 and TRBJ1-2; 7 bases line up with TRBD1. The CDR3 length is 19 residues. V dropped 6 bases and J dropped 0; count of bases not matched to a gene: 19. Germline V lookup: CDR1 MNHNY, CDR2 SVGAGI (reference sequence). The CDR3 DNA follows: TGTGCCAGCAGGCCTGTGGGCGACAGGGTATTTGGGGCTAACTATGGCTACACCTTC. This codes for CASRPVGDRVFGANYGYTF.

Regarding this clonotype: One end of the junction varies from germline; a read error may be responsible. The chain recombines TRBV7-7 with TRBJ2-6; no clear D gene. Per germline, CDR1 SSHAT and CDR2 FNYEAQ (reference sequence). The CDR3 extends over 16 amino acids. The CDR3 coding sequence is TGTGCTAGCAGCTATTGGGTAGCTTCTGGGGCCAACGTCCTGACTTTC. Encoded protein: CASSYWVASGANVLTF.

In its sample, this clonotype was seen many times. The gene calls are TRBV29-1 and TRBJ2-3; D is ambiguous. Germline V lookup: CDR1 SQVTM, CDR2 ANQGSEA. Between the trimmed V and J ends, which lost 4 bases and 0 bases, there was a span of 8 bases. This CDR3 spans 13 amino acids. The CDR3, as DNA: TGCAGCGTTGTGCCGATTAGCACAGATACGCAGTATTTT. Protein: CSVVPISTDTQYF.

The sample holds a few counts of this clonotype. This chain connects TRBV12-3 or TRBV12-4 to TRBJ2-1; D is ambiguous. The CDR3 runs to 12 residues. The V end lost 3 bases, the J end lost 9 bases, and 9 bases lay between the germline ends. This chain's CDR3 is CASSFRLGEQFF. The DNA for the CDR3 is TGTGCCAGCAGTTTCAGGTTAGGTGAGCAGTTCTTC.

This chain uses TRBV15 with TRBJ2-2; D possibly matches TRBD1 or TRBD2 (6 bases each). V was clipped by 9 bases and J by 3 bases, with 14 bases between them. There are 14 residues in the CDR3. Germline assignment: CDR1 LNHNV and CDR2 YYDKDF (reference sequence). CDR3 amino acids: CATRVRGDTGELFF. CDR3 DNA: TGTGCCACTCGCGTGAGGGGGGACACCGGGGAGCTGTTTTTT.

The genes are TRBV28 and TRBJ1-2; TRBD1 agrees at 11 bases. V was pared by 7 bases and J by 3 bases, with 13 bases of the junction left unmatched. The CDR3 covers 17 residues. Germline V gene data show CDR1 as MDHEN and CDR2 as SYDVKM. The CDR3 here is CASTQSRDRGVYYGYTF. CDR3 nucleotides: TGTGCCAGCACCCAGTCCCGGGACAGGGGGGTTTACTATGGCTACACCTTC.

The chain joins TRBV7-9 to TRBJ2-6; D is undetermined. Looked up from germline, CDR1 is SEHNR and CDR2 is FQNEAQ (reference sequence). The V and J ends lost 1 base and 6 bases respectively, with 7 bases between them. The CDR3 spans 14 residues. This CDR3 is CASSLVSVANVLTF. The CDR3 DNA is TGTGCCAGCAGCTTAGTCAGTGTGGCCAACGTCCTGACTTTC.

This chain uses TRBV11-2 with TRBJ1-2, with D perhaps TRBD1 (6 bases). The CDR3 extends over 16 amino acids. CDR1 and CDR2 (germline): SGHAT, FQNNGV. The V and J ends lost 0 bases and 3 bases respectively, with 14 bases between them. CDR3 bases: TGTGCCAGCAGCTTAGATCCGGGACAAGGCGACTATGGCTACACCTTC. Translated: CASSLDPGQGDYGYTF.

This clonotype was observed a handful of times. The CDR3 loop is CASSQAGELFF. In DNA form, the CDR3 reads TGTGCCAGCAGTCAGGCAGGGGAGCTGTTTTTT. V gene TRBV27 combines with J gene TRBJ2-2, with D unresolved. Germline CDR1 MNHEY, CDR2 SMNVEV (reference sequence). This CDR3 spans 11 amino acids. V dropped 5 bases and J dropped 8 bases, with 6 bases sitting between them.

The chain has TRBV20-1 and TRBJ2-7, with unresolved D. This CDR3 has 13 amino acids. CDR1 is DFQATT, CDR2 SNEGSKA, per germline (reference sequence). Trimming pared 6 bases from V and 0 bases from J, leaving 12 bases between. The CDR3, as DNA: TGCAGTGCCCGCTCAGGCCGCTCCTACGAGCAGTACTTC. Protein product: CSARSGRSYEQYF.

This clonotype was seen only a few times. The CDR3: CAIKDTEYQPQHF. CDR3 bases: TGTGCCATCAAGGACACGGAATATCAGCCCCAGCATTTT. The chain links TRBV10-3 to TRBJ1-5, with D perhaps matching TRBD1 (5 bases). Germline V CDR1 and CDR2: ENHRY, SYGVKD. The CDR3 sequence is 13 residues long. V lost 7 bases, J lost 5 bases, and 12 bases lay in between.

The sample holds a few counts of this clonotype. The chain combines TRBV15 with TRBJ1-2, with a weak D call TRBD1 (5 bases). V was clipped by 5 bases and J by 6 bases, with 13 bases between them. Germline CDR1 reads LNHNV; CDR2 reads YYDKDF (reference sequence). The CDR3 has 13 amino acids. This CDR3 reads CATSLGTSDGYTF. The CDR3 region has the DNA TGTGCCACCAGCCTCGGGACCTCCGATGGCTACACCTTC.

This clonotype came up many times. The rearrangement joins TRBV29-1 to TRBJ1-3; TRBD1 might be the D (5 bases). The V gene lost 3 bases and the J gene lost 0 bases, with 6 bases spanning the gap. This CDR3 has 13 residues. Germline CDR1 SQVTM, CDR2 ANQGSEA. This CDR3 is CSVEGPSGNTIYF. The CDR3, as DNA: TGCAGCGTTGAGGGACCCTCTGGAAACACCATATATTTT.

This clonotype has only a few counts. The V call is TRBV5-1, the J call TRBJ2-7; 9 positions agree with TRBD1. V was clipped by 3 bases and J by 1 base; unmatched bases: 5. The CDR3 is 15 amino acids. Germline V gene data show CDR1 as SGHRS and CDR2 as YFSETQ. CDR3 sequence: CASSYGQGSSYEQYF. As DNA, the CDR3 is TGCGCCAGCAGCTACGGACAGGGGTCATCCTACGAGCAGTACTTC.

This clonotype was counted ten times or more. The V gene is TRBV7-9, the J gene TRBJ2-4; no reliable D call. The germline V gene encodes CDR1 SEHNR and CDR2 FQNEAQ (reference sequence). V lost 0 bases and J lost 11, with 11 bases in between. This CDR3 has 13 residues. The CDR3 DNA follows: TGTGCCAGCAGCTTAGCAGCGCGATCCTTTCAGTACTTC. This gives the protein CASSLAARSFQYF.

This clonotype was counted between two and nine times. This chain links TRBV6-2 or TRBV6-3 with TRBJ1-2; D is perhaps TRBD1 (5 bases). CDR3 length equals 13 residues. Trimming cost V 2 bases and J 6 bases, with 10 bases left between them. Germline V gives CDR1 MNHEY, CDR2 SVGEGT. The CDR3 loop is CASSYTFRDGYTF. The DNA for the CDR3 is TGTGCCAGCAGTTACACCTTCAGGGATGGCTACACCTTC.

CDR3 loop: CASSSSGGTSNQPQHF. The CDR3 nucleotides are TGTGCCAGCAGCTCCAGTGGGGGAACCAGCAATCAGCCCCAGCATTTT. The rearrangement links TRBV7-2 to TRBJ1-5; the D gene is possibly TRBD1 (5 bases). V lost 4 bases to trimming and J lost 1 base, with 14 bases between them. The CDR3 contains 16 residues. Germline CDR1 and CDR2: SGHTA and FQGNSA.

The genes are TRBV4-1 and TRBJ1-5; 7 bases are shared with TRBD1. From germline, CDR1 is MGHRA and CDR2 YSYEKL. CDR3 length: 14 residues. Losses at the gene ends were 3 bases for V and 3 bases for J; bases not matched to a gene: 2. In DNA form, the CDR3 reads TGCGCCAGCAGCCACGACAGGGTCAATCAGCCCCAGCATTTT. This codes for CASSHDRVNQPQHF.

The J gene is TRBJ2-3, the V gene TRBV7-9; the D gene is possibly TRBD1 (5 bases). CDR1 is SEHNR, CDR2 FQNEAQ, per germline (reference sequence). The CDR3 extends over 14 amino acids. V lost 3 bases to trimming and J lost 3 bases, with 10 bases between them. The CDR3 DNA is TGTGCCAGCAGCTTCTCGACAGAGACAGATACGCAGTATTTT. Translating gives CASSFSTETDTQYF.

The CDR3 is CASSPGLALEAFF. In DNA, the CDR3 is TGTGCCAGCAGCCCGGGACTGGCTCTAGAAGCTTTCTTT. The V gene is TRBV7-9, the J gene TRBJ1-1; weak D call: TRBD1 (5 bases). Between the trimmed V and J ends, which lost 5 bases and 8 bases, there was a span of 15 bases. The CDR3 is 13 amino acids. CDR1 and CDR2 (germline): SEHNR, FQNEAQ (reference sequence). The whole variable domain, remainder taken from reference TRBV7-9 and TRBJ1-1, is DTGVSQNPRHKITKRGQNVTFRCDPISEHNRLYWYRQTLGQGPEFLTYFQNEAQLEKSRLLSDRFSAERPKGSFSTLEIQRTEQGDSAMYLCASSPGLALEAFFGQGTRLTVV.

This clonotype was counted ten times or more. The rearrangement joins TRBV7-9 to TRBJ2-3; D may be TRBD2 (6 bases). The CDR3 covers 17 residues. Germline CDR1 SEHNR, CDR2 FQNEAQ (reference sequence). Trimming removed 4 bases from V and 4 bases from J, with 21 bases in between. CDR3 sequence reads: CASSSEGRGWGADTQYF. CDR3 DNA sequence: TGTGCCAGCAGCTCCGAGGGCCGGGGCTGGGGGGCAGATACGCAGTATTTT.

The chain employs TRBV7-2 and TRBJ2-7, with no clear D. Germline assignment: CDR1 SGHTA and CDR2 FQGNSA. Trimming removed 3 bases at V and 4 bases at J, with 10 bases between. The CDR3 is 13 amino acids. DNA for the CDR3: TGTGCCAGCAGCTTTTTCCTGGGGTACGAGCAGTACGTC. Its translation is CASSFFLGYEQYV.

The J gene is TRBJ2-1, the V gene TRBV27; 8 bases are a match to TRBD1. The CDR3 consists of 15 residues. V trimming: 2 bases; J trimming: 6 bases; junction bases outside the gene matches: 6. From germline, CDR1 is MNHEY and CDR2 SMNVEV (reference sequence). CDR3 in DNA: TGTGCCAGCAGTTTAATCCAGGGGGCGAGCAATGAGCAGTTCTTC. This translates into CASSLIQGASNEQFF.

In its sample, this clonotype was seen a few times. The V call is TRBV7-9, the J call TRBJ2-3; 7 bases line up with TRBD2. This CDR3 contains 15 residues. Germline loops: CDR1 SEHNR, CDR2 FQNEAQ (reference sequence). V shed 1 base and J 5 bases; nucleotides not matched to a gene: 6. The DNA for the CDR3 is TGTGCCAGCAGCTTAGACCCTAGCGGTAGAGATACGCAGTATTTT. This encodes CASSLDPSGRDTQYF.

This clonotype showed up just a few times. The chain recombines TRBV29-1 with TRBJ2-1; 13 nucleotides line up with TRBD2. V gave up 5 bases and J gave up 0 bases; unmatched junction bases: 13. Germline CDR1 SQVTM, CDR2 ANQGSEA. The CDR3 loop spans 19 amino acids. CDR3 loop: CSVFPAELAGGSSYNEQFF. CDR3 DNA sequence: TGCAGCGTTTTTCCTGCGGAACTAGCGGGGGGGAGCTCCTACAATGAGCAGTTCTTC.

This clonotype has a handful of counts. The rearrangement joins TRBV2 to TRBJ2-1; TRBD2 matches 7 bases. The V and J ends lost 7 bases and 2 bases, in that order; junction bases with no gene match: 14. The germline V gene has CDR1 SNHLY and CDR2 FYNNEI. The CDR3 length is 17 residues. The CDR3 DNA reads as TGTGCCAGCACCCTTATCCCCCTAGCGGAGGCCTACAATGAGCAGTTCTTC. Its protein is CASTLIPLAEAYNEQFF.

This sequence joins TRBV4-1 and TRBJ2-2; 8 nucleotides agree with TRBD2. The germline CDR1 and CDR2 sequences are MGHRA and YSYEKL. The CDR3 totals 15 residues. Unmatched junction bases numbered 2, after V lost 1 base and J lost 4 bases. The CDR3 nucleotides read TGCGCCAGCAGCCAAGCGGGGGGGCGCACCGGGGAGCTGTTTTTT. Encoded protein: CASSQAGGRTGELFF.

This clonotype was counted between two and nine times. The rearrangement uses TRBV9 and TRBJ2-2; TRBD2 agrees at 9 bases. After removal of 3 bases from V and 0 bases from J, the junction contained 6 bases not matched to a gene. The germline CDR1 and CDR2 sequences are SGDLS and YYNGEE. CDR3 length: 17 amino acids. The CDR3, as DNA: TGTGCCAGCAGCGATCGACTAGCGGAAGCGAACACCGGGGAGCTGTTTTTT. It is translated as CASSDRLAEANTGELFF.

This clonotype has a handful of counts. V gene TRBV12-3 or TRBV12-4 combines with J gene TRBJ2-5, with D possibly TRBD2 on 7 matching bases. V was pared by 5 bases and J by 5 bases, with 24 bases between. CDR3 size: 17 residues. CDR3 region: CASSPLGGPRARETQYF. CDR3 sequence (DNA): TGTGCCAGCAGTCCTCTGGGGGGGCCGAGGGCCCGCGAGACCCAGTACTTC.